This T cell receptor (beta chain) derives from a study of blood T cell repertoires in COVID-19. Overall study context: The cDNA or gDNA used as material had been derived from T cells, B-cell-depleted T cells, or PBMCs.

Under the authors' procedure: Estimation of nucleated cell counts was performed using reference gene primer amplification. Measured with immunoSEQ multiplex PCR; TCRdb has only the in-frame clones, and not every one. For V, J and clone size, that table is used; D and trimming come from the DNA. Here the sample spans about 350,000 clones, 85% to 90% being singletons. Before they entered the study, exposed participants had met a COVID-19 case within 2 weeks. The CDR3 loop spans 13 amino acids. V lost 4 bases, J lost 5 bases, and 11 bases lay in between. From germline, CDR1 is SEHNR and CDR2 FQNEAQ (reference sequence).

This sequence was found in a woman aged 30 to 39 who had been exposed to COVID-19. Sequenced material: PBMCs or T cells enriched from blood (not recorded which). The J gene is TRBJ1-2, the V gene TRBV7-9; TRBD1 is a possible D gene (5 bases). The DNA for the CDR3 is TGTGCCAGCAGCTCAGACAGCCCGTATGGCTACACCTTC. This encodes CASSSDSPYGYTF.